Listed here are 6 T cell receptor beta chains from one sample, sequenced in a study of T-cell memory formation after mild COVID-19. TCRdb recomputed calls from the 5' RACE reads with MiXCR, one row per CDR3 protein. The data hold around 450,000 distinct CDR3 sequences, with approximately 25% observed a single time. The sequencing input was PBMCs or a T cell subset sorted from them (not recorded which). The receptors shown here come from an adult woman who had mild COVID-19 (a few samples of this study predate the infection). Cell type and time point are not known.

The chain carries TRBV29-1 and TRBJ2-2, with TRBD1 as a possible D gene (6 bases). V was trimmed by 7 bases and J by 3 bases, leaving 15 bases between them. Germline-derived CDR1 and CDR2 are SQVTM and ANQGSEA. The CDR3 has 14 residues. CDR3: CSAPRDTYTGELFF. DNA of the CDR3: TGCAGCGCCCCCCGGGACACCTACACCGGGGAGCTGTTTTTT.

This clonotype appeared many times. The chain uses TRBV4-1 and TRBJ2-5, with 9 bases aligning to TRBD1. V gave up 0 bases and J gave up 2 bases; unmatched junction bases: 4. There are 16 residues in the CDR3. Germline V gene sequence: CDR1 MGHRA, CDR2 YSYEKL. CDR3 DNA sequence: TGCGCCAGCAGCCAAGAACAGACAGGGGGTCAAGAGACCCAGTACTTC. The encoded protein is CASSQEQTGGQETQYF.

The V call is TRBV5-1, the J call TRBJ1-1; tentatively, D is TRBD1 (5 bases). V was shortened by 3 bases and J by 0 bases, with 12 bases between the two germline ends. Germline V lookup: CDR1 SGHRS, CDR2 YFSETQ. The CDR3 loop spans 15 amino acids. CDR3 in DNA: TGCGCCAGCAGCTCCTTGACGGACATGAACACTGAAGCTTTCTTT. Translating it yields CASSSLTDMNTEAFF.

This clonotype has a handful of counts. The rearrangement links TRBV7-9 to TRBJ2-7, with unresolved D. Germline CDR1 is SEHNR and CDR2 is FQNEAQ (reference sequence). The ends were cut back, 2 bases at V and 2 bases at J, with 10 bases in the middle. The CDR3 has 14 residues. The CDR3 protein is CASSLSANTYEQYF. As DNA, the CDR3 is TGTGCCAGCAGCTTATCTGCAAATACCTACGAGCAGTACTTC.

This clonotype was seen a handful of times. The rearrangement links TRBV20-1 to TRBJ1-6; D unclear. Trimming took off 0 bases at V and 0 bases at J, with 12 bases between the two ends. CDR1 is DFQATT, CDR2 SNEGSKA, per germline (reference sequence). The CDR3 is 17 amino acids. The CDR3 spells CSARDEERSSYNSPLHF. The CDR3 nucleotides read TGCAGTGCTAGAGATGAAGAGAGGAGCTCCTATAATTCACCCCTCCACTTT.

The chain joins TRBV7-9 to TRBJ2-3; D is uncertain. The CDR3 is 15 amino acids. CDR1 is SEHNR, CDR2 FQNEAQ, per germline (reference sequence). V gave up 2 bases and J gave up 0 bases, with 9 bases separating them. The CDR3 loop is CASSLPSFSTDTQYF. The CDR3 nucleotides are TGTGCCAGCAGCTTACCCTCTTTTAGCACAGATACGCAGTATTTT. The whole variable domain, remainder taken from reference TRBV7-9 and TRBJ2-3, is DTGVSQNPRHKITKRGQNVTFRCDPISEHNRLYWYRQTLGQGPEFLTYFQNEAQLEKSRLLSDRFSAERPKGSFSTLEIQRTEQGDSAMYLCASSLPSFSTDTQYFGPGTRLTVL.